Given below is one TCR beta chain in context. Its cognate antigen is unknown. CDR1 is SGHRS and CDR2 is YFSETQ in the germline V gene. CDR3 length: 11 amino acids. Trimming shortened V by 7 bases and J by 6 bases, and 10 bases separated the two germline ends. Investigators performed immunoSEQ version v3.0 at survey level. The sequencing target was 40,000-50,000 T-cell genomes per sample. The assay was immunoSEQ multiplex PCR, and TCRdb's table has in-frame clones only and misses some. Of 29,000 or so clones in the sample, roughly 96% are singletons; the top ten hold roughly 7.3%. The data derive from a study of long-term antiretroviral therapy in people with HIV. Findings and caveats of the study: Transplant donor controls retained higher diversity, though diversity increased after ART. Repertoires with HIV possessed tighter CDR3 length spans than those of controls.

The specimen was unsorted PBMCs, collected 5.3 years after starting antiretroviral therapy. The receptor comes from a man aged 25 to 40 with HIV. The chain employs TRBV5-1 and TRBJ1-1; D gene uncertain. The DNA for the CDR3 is TGCGCCAGCTCACTTGGACCTGAAGCTTTCTTT. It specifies CASSLGPEAFF.